These T cell receptor beta chains were read from a single sample in a study of vaccination and CD4 T cells after COVID-19. One entry per CDR3 protein, called by TCRdb with MiXCR from the PCR reads. The sample holds about 22,000 distinct CDR3 sequences, about 32% seen once. No antigen is known for these receptors. The sequenced sample was CD4+ T cells from blood, cultured in vitro, obtained about 7 months after SARS-CoV-2 vaccination. The receptors originated from a human donor who had recovered from COVID-19. Each CDR3 is given with its conserved first and last residue. Fields, in order: clone size, V gene, J gene, D gene, CDR3 DNA, CDR3 protein. A D gene is named only where the DNA matches it firmly. Size tells how often a clone was seen (once, few, many) or the class of an expanded clone, and some rows leave it out.

-	TRBV28	TRBJ2-7	TRBD2	TGTGCCAGCAGTTTGAGCGGGAGAGGGTCCTACGAGCAGTACTTC	CASSLSGRGSYEQYF
-	TRBV5-1	TRBJ2-5	-	TGCGCCAGCAGCCGTGTGGGGGGGGCGGTCCAAGAGACCCAGTACTTC	CASSRVGGAVQETQYF
-	TRBV7-3	TRBJ2-1	TRBD2	TGTGCCAGCAGCTCAGCTAGCGGGGGCTCCTACAATGAGCAGTTCTTC	CASSSASGGSYNEQFF
few	TRBV7-6	TRBJ2-2	-	TGTGCCAGCAGCTTAGGAGATGCCGGGGAGCTGTTTTTT	CASSLGDAGELFF
-	TRBV20-1	TRBJ2-3	TRBD2	TGCAGTGCCCCGTCAGCGGGAGGAATAACAGATACGCAGTATTTT	CSAPSAGGITDTQYF
few	TRBV10-3	TRBJ2-3	-	TGTGCCATCGGAGGGACAGATACGCAGTATTTT	CAIGGTDTQYF
-	TRBV20-1	TRBJ1-1	-	TGCAGTGCTAGATCTTTTGGCAGGGCACGAAAGAAGAACACTGAAGCTTTCTTT	CSARSFGRARKKNTEAFF
few	TRBV20-1	TRBJ2-5	-	TGCAGTGCTCCCTGGCCCCAGGGGCAAAAGGAGACCCAGTACTTC	CSAPWPQGQKETQYF
-	TRBV27	TRBJ2-1	TRBD2	TGTGCCAGCAGGGGACTAGCGGGAGACAATGAGCAGTTCTTC	CASRGLAGDNEQFF
-	TRBV28	TRBJ2-7	TRBD1	TGTGCCAGCAGTGTCCCGGGACAGGGGCACTACGAGCAGTACTTC	CASSVPGQGHYEQYF
-	TRBV20-1	TRBJ2-7	TRBD2	TGCAGTGCTAGAGATAAGACTAGCGGCTACGAGCAGTACTTC	CSARDKTSGYEQYF
few	TRBV15	TRBJ2-1	TRBD2	TGTGCCACCGGAGCGGGAGTGGGCTACAATGAGCAGTTCTTC	CATGAGVGYNEQFF
-	TRBV20-1	TRBJ1-6	-	TGCAGTTCTAGCCAGCGAGATAATTCACCCCTCCACTTT	CSSSQRDNSPLHF
-	TRBV28	TRBJ1-6	-	TGTGCCAGCACTGCGACCCGATCACCCCTCCACTTT	CASTATRSPLHF
-	TRBV28	TRBJ2-7	-	TGTGCCAGCAGTCCTTGGAGACAGCGGACCTCCTACGAGCAGTACTTC	CASSPWRQRTSYEQYF
-	TRBV19	TRBJ2-5	-	TGTGCCAGTAGTGAACAGGTGACCCAAGAGACCCAGTACTTC	CASSEQVTQETQYF
few	TRBV6-1	TRBJ2-5	TRBD2	TGTGCCAGCAGGAGACTAGCGGACCACCAAGAGACCCAGTACTTC	CASRRLADHQETQYF
few	TRBV20-1	TRBJ1-1	-	TGCAGTGCTAGATCCTACAGGAACACTGAAGCTTTCTTT	CSARSYRNTEAFF
-	TRBV7-8	TRBJ2-5	-	TGTGCCAGCAGCTTAGGGCTATCCCCGGGTGAGACCCAGTACTTC	CASSLGLSPGETQYF
-	TRBV29-1	TRBJ2-3	TRBD2	TGCACCGCGGATGGGGGCCGTAGCGGGGGTACGCAGTATTTT	CTADGGRSGGTQYF
-	TRBV6-1	TRBJ2-7	-	TGTGCCAGCAGTCCTCCAGGGGGGGTCGACGAGCAGTACTTC	CASSPPGGVDEQYF
-	TRBV6-1	TRBJ2-1	TRBD2	TGTGCCAGCAGTCCAAGCGGGAGCTTGTTCAATGAGCAGTTCTTC	CASSPSGSLFNEQFF
-	TRBV20-1	TRBJ1-1	TRBD1	TGCAGAAAAGACAGGGTATTAGGGACTGAAGCTTTCTTT	CRKDRVLGTEAFF
-	TRBV7-9	TRBJ1-1	-	TGTGCCAGCAGGCACAGGGCGGGAGGTGCTGAAGCTTTCTTT	CASRHRAGGAEAFF
-	TRBV7-8	TRBJ2-5	-	TGTGCCAGCAGCTTATGGGGGTCGGGGGAGGAGACCCAGTACTTC	CASSLWGSGEETQYF
few	TRBV28	TRBJ2-7	-	TGTGCCAGCAGTTTGCCCGGGGGCCCCCACGAGCAGTACTTC	CASSLPGGPHEQYF
-	TRBV28	TRBJ2-7	-	TGTGCCAGCCAGAAAGGAGGGCAGAATTACGAGCAGTACTTC	CASQKGGQNYEQYF
-	TRBV6-2/TRBV6-3	TRBJ2-3	TRBD2	TGTGTCAGCACCCGAGTAGCGGGAGCAGATACGCAGTATTTT	CVSTRVAGADTQYF
-	TRBV7-6	TRBJ2-7	-	TGTGCCAGCAGCCCTGGACAGCGATACGAGCAGTACTTC	CASSPGQRYEQYF
-	TRBV20-1	TRBJ1-5	TRBD1	TGCAGTGCTAGACCAGACAGGGGCGGGCGCAATCAGCCCCAGCATTTT	CSARPDRGGRNQPQHF
few	TRBV20-1	TRBJ2-3	-	TGCAGTGCTAGAGATCGCCCAGATACGCAGTATTTT	CSARDRPDTQYF
once	TRBV6-2/TRBV6-3	TRBJ1-2	TRBD1	TGTGCCAGCAGCAGGGGGGCCAACTATGGCTACACCTTC	CASSRGANYGYTF
few	TRBV2	TRBJ2-5	TRBD1	TGTGCCAGCAGTTTTAACCTACCGGGACAGGGGTTTGAGACCCAGTACTTC	CASSFNLPGQGFETQYF
-	TRBV19	TRBJ2-7	TRBD1	TGTGCCAGTAGTACCGCCAGGGGGAACTACGAGCAGTACTTC	CASSTARGNYEQYF
-	TRBV15	TRBJ2-3	-	TGTGCCACCAGCTTCCAGAGGGGGGGGGCAGATACGCAGTATTTT	CATSFQRGGADTQYF
-	TRBV7-2	TRBJ2-5	TRBD2	TGTGCCAGCAGCTATAGGACTAGCGGGGAGACCCAGTACTTC	CASSYRTSGETQYF
few	TRBV7-6	TRBJ1-6	-	TGTGCCAGCAGCGTGGGAGTTTATAATTCACCCCTCCACTTT	CASSVGVYNSPLHF
medium-sized	TRBV7-2	TRBJ1-2	-	TGTGCCAGCAGCCTTCGGGGGGGCGGTAAGGGCTACACCTTC	CASSLRGGGKGYTF
-	TRBV7-4	TRBJ2-3	TRBD1	TGTGCCAGCAGCTCGATAGGACAGGCAGGGGACACAGATACGCAGTATTTT	CASSSIGQAGDTDTQYF
-	TRBV4-1	TRBJ1-5	-	TGCGCCAGCAGACCACAGGACAATAGCAATCAGCCCCAGCATTTT	CASRPQDNSNQPQHF
few	TRBV20-1	TRBJ2-5	TRBD2	TGCAGTGCTTTCGTGGGACTAGCGGGAGGGGAGACCCAGTACTTC	CSAFVGLAGGETQYF
-	TRBV6-1	TRBJ2-5	-	TGTGCCAGCAGTGGATCGTACCAAGAGACCCAGTACTTC	CASSGSYQETQYF
-	TRBV20-1	TRBJ1-2	TRBD1	TGCAGTGCTAGAGATCCGGGACAGGGGGACTATGGCTACGCCTTC	CSARDPGQGDYGYAF
-	TRBV6-1	TRBJ1-2	-	TGTGCCAGCAGTGACGGGCCCCTTAACTATGGCTACACCTTC	CASSDGPLNYGYTF
-	TRBV7-7	TRBJ2-3	TRBD2	TGTGCTAGCAGCTTAGAACTAGCGTCGGATACGCAGTATTTT	CASSLELASDTQYF
few	TRBV28	TRBJ1-5	-	TGTGCCAGCAAGGAGGATAGCAATCAGCCCCAGCATTTT	CASKEDSNQPQHF
-	TRBV5-1	TRBJ2-5	TRBD1	TGCGCCAGCAGCCCGGACAGGCCCGAGACCCAGTACTTC	CASSPDRPETQYF
-	TRBV20-1	TRBJ2-1	TRBD2	TGCAGTGCCCGTAGACCGGTGACTAGCGACTACAATGAGCAGTTCTTC	CSARRPVTSDYNEQFF